One and the same sample provided the 22 T cell receptor beta chains below, sequenced in a study of T cell responses to AZD1222 COVID-19 vaccine. TCRdb's copy holds only in-frame clones and misses some; the assay was immunoSEQ multiplex PCR. The data hold more than 95,000 clones, with around nine tenths observed a single time. This specimen consisted of peripheral blood, obtained 28 days after the second dose of the MenACWY control vaccine. These TCRs come from an adult who received the MenACWY meningococcal vaccine as a control.

The chain recombines TRBV11-3 with TRBJ2-7, with 8 bases lining up with TRBD1. The CDR3 consists of 13 residues. Looked up from germline, CDR1 is SGHNT and CDR2 is YENEEA. V gave up 8 bases and J gave up 2 bases; unmatched junction bases: 5. The CDR3 nucleotides are TGTGCCAGCCCCTGGGGACAGGCCTACGAGCAGTACTTC. Its translation is CASPWGQAYEQYF.

V gene TRBV5-6 combines with J gene TRBJ2-1; D is undetermined. The V gene lost 2 bases and the J gene lost 0 bases, with 12 bases spanning the gap. The germline V gene has CDR1 SGHDT and CDR2 YYEEEE. The CDR3 extends over 16 amino acids. CDR3 protein: CASSLTGYVSYNEQFF. The DNA of the CDR3 is TGTGCCAGCAGCTTAACCGGGTATGTCTCCTACAATGAGCAGTTCTTC.

The rearrangement joins TRBV2 to TRBJ2-5, with D uncertain. The germline V gene encodes CDR1 SNHLY and CDR2 FYNNEI. V shed 8 bases and J shed 4 bases, with 11 bases lying between them. This CDR3 spans 12 amino acids. In DNA, the CDR3 is TGTGCCAGCCGAAGTATCCGAGAGACCCAGTACTTC. Encoded protein: CASRSIRETQYF.

V is TRBV18 and J is TRBJ1-6; no clear D gene. Germline CDR1 reads KGHSH; CDR2 reads LQKENI. V was clipped by 3 bases and J by 1 base, with 4 bases between them. CDR3 length: 14 amino acids. CDR3: CASSPRSYNSPLHF. CDR3 nucleotides: TGTGCCAGCTCACCCCGGTCCTATAATTCACCCCTCCACTTT. The complete variable domain, with remaining parts taken from reference TRBV18 and TRBJ1-6, reads NAGVMQNPRHLVRRRGQEARLRCSPMKGHSHVYWYRQLPEEGLKFMVYLQKENIIDESGMPKERFSAEFPKEGPSILRIQQVVRGDSAAYFCASSPRSYNSPLHFGNGTRLTVT.

J is TRBJ2-7 and V is TRBV10-2; D unclear. The germline V gene has CDR1 WSHSY and CDR2 SAAADI. The CDR3 totals 12 residues. V lost 2 bases and J lost 0, with 2 bases in between. The CDR3 reads CASSEISYEQYF. The CDR3 coding sequence is TGCGCCAGCAGTGAGATCTCCTACGAGCAGTACTTC.

The V and J genes are TRBV28 and TRBJ2-1; 10 bases are a match to TRBD1. Germline CDR1 is MDHEN and CDR2 is SYDVKM. Unmatched junction bases numbered 3, after V lost 2 bases and J lost 8 bases. The CDR3 consists of 14 residues. The CDR3 nucleotides read TGTGCCAGCAGTTTAGGACAGGGGGTCTATGAGCAGTTCTTC. Residues: CASSLGQGVYEQFF.

V is TRBV18 and J is TRBJ2-1; the D gene is possibly TRBD2 (5 bases). The germline gives CDR1 KGHSH, CDR2 LQKENI. This CDR3 is built from 13 residues. Trimming removed 1 base at V and 8 bases at J, with 9 bases between. CDR3 DNA sequence: TGTGCCAGCTCACCACAGGGAGTCGATGAGCAGTTCTTC. This gives the protein CASSPQGVDEQFF.

In this sample, this clone turned up once. The chain combines TRBV10-2 with TRBJ2-1; 8 bases fit TRBD2. Germline V CDR1 and CDR2: WSHSY, SAAADI. Unmatched junction bases numbered 9, after V lost 1 base and J lost 7 bases. This CDR3 has 16 amino acids. CDR3 region: CASSEFSGGQGNEQFF. In DNA, the CDR3 is TGCGCCAGCAGTGAGTTCAGCGGGGGCCAGGGGAATGAGCAGTTCTTC.

The chain joins TRBV3-1 (or the pseudogene TRBV3-2) to TRBJ1-1, with D possibly being TRBD1 (6 bases). This CDR3 comprises 17 residues. CDR1 is LGHDT and CDR2 is YNNKEL in the germline V gene (reference sequence). Trimming stripped 6 bases from V and 0 bases from J, with 20 bases between. The chain's CDR3 is CASSRTSTGSLNTEAFF. The CDR3 DNA follows: TGTGCCAGCAGTCGAACTTCAACAGGGTCCCTGAACACTGAAGCTTTCTTT.

The rearrangement joins TRBV19 to TRBJ2-6, with TRBD1 identical over 8 bases. Germline V gene sequence: CDR1 LNHDA, CDR2 SQIVND (reference sequence). The CDR3 runs to 18 residues. The ends lost 3 bases at V and 0 bases at J; junction bases unmatched: 7. DNA of the CDR3: TGTGCCAGTAGTATTGGGACAGGCCGTTACTCTGGGGCCAACGTCCTGACTTTC. Residues: CASSIGTGRYSGANVLTF.

The chain has TRBV7-2 and TRBJ2-5, with D perhaps matching TRBD2 (5 bases). Per germline, CDR1 SGHTA and CDR2 FQGNSA. The CDR3 runs to 13 residues. V was cut by 1 base and J by 2 bases, with 5 bases left in between. CDR3 sequence: CASSLGEQETQYF. The CDR3 bases are TGTGCCAGCAGCTTAGGGGAGCAAGAGACCCAGTACTTC.

The rearrangement joins TRBV9 to TRBJ1-6, with 10 bases that match TRBD1. Germline CDR1 is SGDLS and CDR2 is YYNGEE. The CDR3 extends over 15 amino acids. V lost 3 bases and J lost 8; bases outside the gene matches: 5. CDR3 sequence reads: CASSGRQGADSPLHF. CDR3 coding DNA: TGTGCCAGCAGCGGAAGACAGGGGGCCGATTCACCCCTCCACTTT.

The chain carries TRBV4-1 and TRBJ2-3, with 7 bases lining up with TRBD2. Germline trimming cut 3 bases from V and 0 bases from J; bases unmatched to any gene: 6. CDR3 size: 16 residues. From germline, CDR1 is MGHRA and CDR2 YSYEKL. CDR3 sequence (DNA): TGCGCCAGCAGCCAGGGAGCGGGGAGAAGCACAGATACGCAGTATTTT. It codes for CASSQGAGRSTDTQYF.

This chain joins TRBV10-3 and TRBJ2-6; TRBD1 aligns across 8 bases. In germline, CDR1 is ENHRY, CDR2 SYGVKD. Unmatched junction bases numbered 10, after V lost 8 bases and J lost 4 bases. The CDR3 is made up of 16 amino acids. CDR3 sequence reads: CAIRTGYSPGANVLTF. CDR3 sequence (DNA): TGTGCCATCCGGACAGGGTACTCTCCAGGGGCCAACGTCCTGACTTTC.

The chain carries TRBV2 and TRBJ2-7, with no clear D. Gene TRBJ2-1 matches the end of the DNA better, so the J call may be wrong. This CDR3 spans 14 amino acids. Germline-derived CDR1 and CDR2 are SNHLY and FYNNEI. The CDR3 region has the DNA TGTGCCAGCAGTGAAGAGGCAGAAGGGATGGGACAGTTCTTC. This sequence encodes CASSEEAEGMGQFF.

The V call is TRBV4-2, the J call TRBJ1-6; D gene unclear. Between the trimmed V and J ends, which lost 0 bases and 6 bases, there was a span of 6 bases. The CDR3 runs to 14 residues. Germline lookup yields CDR1 LGHNA and CDR2 YNFKEQ. CDR3 in DNA: TGTGCCAGCAGCCAAGACGCGGTTAATTCACCCCTCCACTTT. Amino acids: CASSQDAVNSPLHF.

The genes are TRBV23-1 and TRBJ1-5, with 7 nucleotides matching TRBD1. TRBV23-1 is assigned to the ORF class and has an uncertain function. The CDR3 extends over 18 amino acids. With V trimmed by 2 bases and J by 0 bases, 10 bases remained unmatched. In nucleotides, the CDR3 is TGCGCCAGCAGTCAAAGCGACAGGGTAACACCTAGCAATCAGCCCCAGCATTTT. It encodes CASSQSDRVTPSNQPQHF.

V gene TRBV5-1 combines with J gene TRBJ2-2; 8 bases are shared with TRBD1. V trimming: 2 bases; J trimming: 4 bases; junction bases outside the gene matches: 7. Germline V gene sequence: CDR1 SGHRS, CDR2 YFSETQ. This CDR3 has 16 amino acids. DNA for the CDR3: TGCGCCAGCAGCTTCACATCGACAGGGGTCACCGGGGAGCTGTTTTTT. It codes for CASSFTSTGVTGELFF.

J is TRBJ1-4 and V is TRBV19, with 8 bases matching TRBD1. This CDR3 spans 16 amino acids. V was pared by 6 bases and J by 7 bases, with 13 bases of the junction left unmatched. The V gene's germline CDR1 is LNHDA and CDR2 SQIVND (reference sequence). The CDR3 reads CASSSNQGASGEKLFF. Here the CDR3 DNA reads TGTGCCAGTAGCTCCAACCAGGGGGCTTCGGGTGAAAAACTGTTTTTT.

The chain has TRBV7-8 and TRBJ1-2; 7 nucleotides agree with TRBD1. The CDR3 sequence is 14 residues long. Germline CDR1 is SGHVS and CDR2 is FQNEAQ. With V trimmed by 5 bases and J by 7 bases, 10 bases remained unmatched. This CDR3 reads CASSPDRERFGYTF. CDR3 nucleotides: TGTGCCAGCAGCCCTGACAGGGAGAGGTTTGGCTACACCTTC.

This clone was seen only a few times. V gene TRBV28 combines with J gene TRBJ2-7, with D perhaps TRBD1 or TRBD2 (6 bases each). V gave up 9 bases and J gave up 4 bases, with 16 bases separating them. CDR1 MDHEN and CDR2 SYDVKM come from the germline V gene. The CDR3 contains 13 residues. The CDR3 here is CASTGARTYEQYF. The CDR3 DNA follows: TGTGCCAGTACGGGGGCGAGGACATACGAGCAGTACTTC. The variable domain in full, completed from reference TRBV28 and TRBJ2-7, reads DVKVTQSSRYLVKRTGEKVFLECVQDMDHENMFWYRQDPGLGLRLIYFSYDVKMKEKGDIPEGYSVSREKKERFSLILESASTNQTSMYLCASTGARTYEQYFGPGTRLTVT.

V usage is TRBV27 and J usage is TRBJ1-1; TRBD1 might be the D (5 bases). The CDR3 is 12 residues long. Germline V gene sequence: CDR1 MNHEY, CDR2 SMNVEV (reference sequence). The ends were cut back, 1 base at V and 8 bases at J, with 8 bases in the middle. The CDR3 loop reads CASSLFGGEAFF. The CDR3, as DNA: TGTGCCAGCAGTTTATTTGGGGGAGAAGCTTTCTTT.